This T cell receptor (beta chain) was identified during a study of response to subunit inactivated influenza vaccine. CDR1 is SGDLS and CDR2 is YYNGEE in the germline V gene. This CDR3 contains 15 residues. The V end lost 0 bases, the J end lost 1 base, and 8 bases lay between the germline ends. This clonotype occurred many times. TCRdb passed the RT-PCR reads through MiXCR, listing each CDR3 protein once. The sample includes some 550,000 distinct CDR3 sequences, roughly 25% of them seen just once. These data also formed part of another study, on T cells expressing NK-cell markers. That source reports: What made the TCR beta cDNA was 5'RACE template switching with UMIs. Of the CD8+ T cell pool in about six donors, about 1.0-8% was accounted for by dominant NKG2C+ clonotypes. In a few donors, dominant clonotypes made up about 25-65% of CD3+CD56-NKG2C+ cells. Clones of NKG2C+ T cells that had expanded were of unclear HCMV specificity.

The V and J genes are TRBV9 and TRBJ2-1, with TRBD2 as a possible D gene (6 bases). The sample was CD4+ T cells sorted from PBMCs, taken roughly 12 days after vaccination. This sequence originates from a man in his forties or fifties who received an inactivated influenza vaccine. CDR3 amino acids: CASSVVGGSYNEQFF. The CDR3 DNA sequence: TGTGCCAGCAGCGTAGTCGGGGGTTCCTACAATGAGCAGTTCTTC.